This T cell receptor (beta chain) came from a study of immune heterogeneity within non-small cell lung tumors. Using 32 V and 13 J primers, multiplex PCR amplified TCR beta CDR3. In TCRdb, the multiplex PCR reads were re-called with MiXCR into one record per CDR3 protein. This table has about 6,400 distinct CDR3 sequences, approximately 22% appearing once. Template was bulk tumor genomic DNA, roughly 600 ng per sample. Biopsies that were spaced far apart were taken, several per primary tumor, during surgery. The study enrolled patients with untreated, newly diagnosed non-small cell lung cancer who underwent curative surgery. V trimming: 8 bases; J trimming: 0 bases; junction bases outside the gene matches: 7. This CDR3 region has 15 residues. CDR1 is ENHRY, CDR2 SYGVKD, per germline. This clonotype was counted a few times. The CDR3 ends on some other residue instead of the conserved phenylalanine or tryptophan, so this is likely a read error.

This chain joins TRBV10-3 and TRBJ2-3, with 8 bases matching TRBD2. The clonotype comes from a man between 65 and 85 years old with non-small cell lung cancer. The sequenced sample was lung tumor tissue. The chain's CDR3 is CAIAGLAGSTDTQYL. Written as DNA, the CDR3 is TGTGCCATCGCCGGATTAGCGGGGAGCACAGATACGCAGTATCTT.